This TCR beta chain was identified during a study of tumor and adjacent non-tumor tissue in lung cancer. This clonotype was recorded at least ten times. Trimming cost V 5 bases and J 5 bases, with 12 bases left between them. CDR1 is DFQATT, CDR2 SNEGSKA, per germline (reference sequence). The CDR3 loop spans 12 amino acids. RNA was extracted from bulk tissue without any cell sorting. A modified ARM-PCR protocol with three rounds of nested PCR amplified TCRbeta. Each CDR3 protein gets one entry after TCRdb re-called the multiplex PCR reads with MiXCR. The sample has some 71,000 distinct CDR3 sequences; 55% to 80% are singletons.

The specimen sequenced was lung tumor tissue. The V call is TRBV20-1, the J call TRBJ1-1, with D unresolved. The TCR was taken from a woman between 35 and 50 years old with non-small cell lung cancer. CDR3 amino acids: CSAPTDGTEAFF. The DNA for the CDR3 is TGCAGTGCTCCCACGGACGGGACTGAAGCTTTCTTT.